Following are 28 T cell receptor beta chains from one sample sequenced in a study of sequential checkpoint blockade in melanoma (dated by TCRdb to between 2017 and 2020). The treatment or condition label corresponds to: randomized to nivolumab then ipilimumab (arm A) or the reverse (arm B). Libraries were constructed by the immunoSEQ multiplex PCR assay. TCRdb took over this immuneACCESS table, retaining in-frame rearrangements with V and J assigned. Such tables are incomplete; in checked studies, under half of the missing clones stem from an unresolved V gene, and the remainder is unexplained. The sample records approximately 2,300 clones, approximately 24% of which are singletons. Together, the top ten hold over 8.5% of the sample. The source material was tumor tissue (inferred from file names), sampled from a patient given nivolumab and ipilimumab in sequence. The receptors were gathered from a human donor with melanoma.

This clone was observed a handful of times. The chain has TRBV19 and TRBJ1-3; no clear D gene. V shed 7 bases and J shed 2 bases, with 15 bases lying between them. The length of the CDR3 is 15 residues. Looked up from germline, CDR1 is LNHDA and CDR2 is SQIVND (reference sequence). CDR3 bases: TGTGCCAGTATCTCCGGACCGGCACCTGGAAACACCATATATTTT. It translates to CASISGPAPGNTIYF.

This clone was detected only a few times. V gene TRBV18 combines with J gene TRBJ1-6; D call uncertain. The CDR3 is 13 residues long. Germline CDR1 and CDR2: KGHSH and LQKENI. The germline V and J ends were trimmed by 2 bases and 5 bases, with 4 bases remaining between them. The CDR3 protein is CASSPSDNSPLHF. In DNA, the CDR3 is TGTGCCAGCTCACCATCGGATAATTCACCCCTCCACTTT. Drawing the rest from reference TRBV18 and TRBJ1-6, the complete variable domain is NAGVMQNPRHLVRRRGQEARLRCSPMKGHSHVYWYRQLPEEGLKFMVYLQKENIIDESGMPKERFSAEFPKEGPSILRIQQVVRGDSAAYFCASSPSDNSPLHFGNGTRLTVT.

This clone was seen only a few times. The chain couples TRBV11-3 to TRBJ2-3; 11 nucleotides align to TRBD2. The CDR3 contains 16 residues. J gave up 1 base and V 7 bases, and 7 bases lay outside the gene matches. Germline CDR1 is SGHNT and CDR2 is YENEEA. As DNA, the CDR3 is TGTGCCAGCACCCCTTTGACTAGCGGGGGCACAGATACGCAGTATTTT. As protein: CASTPLTSGGTDTQYF.

This clone was counted a few times. This chain uses TRBV9 with TRBJ2-3, with 10 bases that match TRBD1. The CDR3 runs 16 residues. J gave up 3 bases and V 4 bases, and 8 bases lay outside the gene matches. CDR1 and CDR2 from the germline V gene are SGDLS and YYNGEE. This CDR3 reads CASSISGTGETDTQYF. The CDR3 DNA is TGTGCCAGCAGCATATCCGGGACAGGGGAAACAGATACGCAGTATTTT.

V gene TRBV6-8 combines with J gene TRBJ2-7; D not certain. CDR3 length: 14 residues. Per germline, CDR1 MNHGY and CDR2 SAAAGT. Trimming removed 0 bases at V and 0 bases at J, with 6 bases between. This CDR3 is CASSYSPSSYEQYF. In DNA form, the CDR3 reads TGTGCCAGCAGTTACTCCCCTAGCTCCTACGAGCAGTACTTC.

The V call is TRBV25-1, the J call TRBJ2-5; 9 nucleotides align to TRBD1. V gave up 2 bases and J gave up 5 bases; unmatched junction bases: 9. Germline lookup yields CDR1 MGHDK and CDR2 SYGVNS. The CDR3 has 16 amino acids. The CDR3 DNA reads TGTGCCAGCAGTGAAACCGGGACAGGGCTAGGGGAGACCCAGTACTTC. It encodes CASSETGTGLGETQYF. The full variable domain, with the rest looked up from reference TRBV25-1 and TRBJ2-5, is EADIYQTPRYLVIGTGKKITLECSQTMGHDKMYWYQQDPGMELHLIHYSYGVNSTEKGDLSSESTVSRIRTEHFPLTLESARPSHTSQYLCASSETGTGLGETQYFGPGTRLLVL.

The chain couples TRBV19 to TRBJ1-1; perhaps TRBD1 as D (5 bases). Germline lookup yields CDR1 LNHDA and CDR2 SQIVND (reference sequence). This CDR3 region has 14 residues. The V and J ends lost 2 bases and 4 bases respectively, with 11 bases between them. The CDR3 DNA follows: TGTGCCAGTAGTATACGAGGGGAGGGCACTGAAGCTTTCTTT. Protein product: CASSIRGEGTEAFF.

The table lists this clone with a few counts. The chain combines TRBV30 with TRBJ1-2, with D perhaps TRBD1 (6 bases). V dropped 3 bases and J dropped 0 bases, with 11 bases sitting between them. The CDR3 spans 14 residues. Germline loops: CDR1 GTSNPN, CDR2 SVGIG (reference sequence). The CDR3 protein is CAWRSTGTNYGYTF. CDR3 DNA sequence: TGTGCCTGGAGGTCGACAGGTACTAACTATGGCTACACCTTC.

This chain connects TRBV19 to TRBJ2-5, with D tentatively TRBD2 (7 bases). Per germline, CDR1 LNHDA and CDR2 SQIVND (reference sequence). Trimming removed 2 bases from V and 4 bases from J, with 17 bases in between. The CDR3 covers 16 residues. The CDR3 spells CASSIRGGAFRETQYF. The DNA of the CDR3 is TGTGCCAGTAGTATAAGGGGGGGGGCCTTTAGAGAGACCCAGTACTTC.

The CDR3 sequence is CASSQGEGRYEQYF. The CDR3 DNA reads TGCGCCAGCAGCCAAGGGGAGGGGCGGTATGAGCAGTACTTC. This chain links TRBV1 with TRBJ2-7; TRBD2, the table's D call, lacks a check against the DNA. TRBV1 is tagged as a pseudogene. CDR3 length equals 14 residues.

This clone was picked up a small number of times. The rearrangement links TRBV11-1 to TRBJ2-5; D uncertain. V lost 4 bases and J 0 bases, leaving 9 bases between the germline ends. Germline V gene lookup returns CDR1 SGHAT and CDR2 FQDESV (reference sequence). CDR3 length: 14 residues. CDR3 sequence (DNA): TGTGCCAGCAGCTCCCCACTTGACCAAGAGACCCAGTACTTC. Amino acid sequence: CASSSPLDQETQYF.

The chain has TRBV30 and TRBJ2-7, with 9 bases lining up with TRBD1. The trim removed 0 bases at V and 2 bases at J, leaving 14 bases unmatched. The CDR3 loop spans 18 amino acids. Germline V gene sequence: CDR1 GTSNPN, CDR2 SVGIG (reference sequence). The CDR3 DNA follows: TGTGCCTGGAGTGTACAGTTGATCGACAGGGGGTCCCCCTACGAGCAGTACTTC. This translates into CAWSVQLIDRGSPYEQYF. Full variable domain (outside the CDR3, taken from reference TRBV30 and TRBJ2-7): SQTIHQWPATLVQPVGSPLSLECTVEGTSNPNLYWYRQAAGRGLQLLFYSVGIGQISSEVPQNLSASRPQDRQFILSSKKLLLSDSGFYLCAWSVQLIDRGSPYEQYFGPGTRLTVT.

The chain has TRBV9 and TRBJ2-7; 7 bases fit TRBD2. J lost 3 bases, V lost 3 bases, and 6 bases had no gene match. Looked up from germline, CDR1 is SGDLS and CDR2 is YYNGEE. The CDR3 consists of 14 residues. CDR3 residues: CASSADWGGYEQYF. The CDR3 nucleotides are TGTGCCAGCAGCGCTGACTGGGGGGGCTACGAGCAGTACTTC.

This chain uses TRBV19 with TRBJ1-5, with D tentatively TRBD1 (6 bases). V lost 4 bases to trimming and J lost 3 bases, with 16 bases between them. CDR3 size: 16 residues. Per germline, CDR1 LNHDA and CDR2 SQIVND (reference sequence). The CDR3 is CASSTFYPGVNQPQHF. The DNA for the CDR3 is TGTGCCAGTAGTACCTTCTACCCAGGGGTCAATCAGCCCCAGCATTTT.

V and J are TRBV14 and TRBJ2-7; TRBD2 agrees at 7 bases. J gave up 3 bases and V 0 bases, and 11 bases lay outside the gene matches. Per the germline V gene, CDR1 is SGHDN and CDR2 is FVKESK. CDR3 length: 17 amino acids. The CDR3 bases are TGTGCCAGCAGCCAAGATAGCCGTCGGGGAGGGATCTACGAGCAGTACTTC. It is translated as CASSQDSRRGGIYEQYF.

The V call is TRBV28, the J call TRBJ2-7; D is unclear. CDR3 length equals 13 residues. Trimming removed 10 bases from V and 1 base from J, with 14 bases in between. Germline values: CDR1 MDHEN, CDR2 SYDVKM. This CDR3 is CATYPEGSYEQYF. The CDR3 DNA reads as TGTGCCACTTACCCCGAAGGATCCTACGAGCAGTACTTC.

The chain couples TRBV11-3 to TRBJ2-3, with D perhaps matching TRBD2 (5 bases). Germline assignment: CDR1 SGHNT and CDR2 YENEEA. V was cut by 3 bases and J by 6 bases, with 16 bases left in between. This CDR3 has 15 residues. The DNA of the CDR3 is TGTGCCAGCAGCTTTCCGGGTTACTCGGGGGATACGCAGTATTTT. Protein product: CASSFPGYSGDTQYF. Full variable domain (remainder filled in from reference TRBV11-3 and TRBJ2-3): EAGVVQSPRYKIIEKKQPVAFWCNPISGHNTLYWYLQNLGQGPELLIRYENEEAVDDSQLPKDRFSAERLKGVDSTLKIQPAELGDSAVYLCASSFPGYSGDTQYFGPGTRLTVL.

The chain combines TRBV30 with TRBJ2-5, with 9 nucleotides matching TRBD2. V lost 3 bases and J lost 4; bases outside the gene matches: 9. Germline V gives CDR1 GTSNPN, CDR2 SVGIG (reference sequence). The CDR3 is 15 residues long. The CDR3 DNA sequence: TGTGCCTGGAGCCCCATGGCTAGCGGGGTAGAGACCCAGTACTTC. Its protein product is CAWSPMASGVETQYF.

This sequence joins TRBV15 and TRBJ2-5; TRBD1 aligns across 7 bases. The CDR3 length is 15 residues. Germline trimming cut 1 base from V and 0 bases from J; bases unmatched to any gene: 2. Germline V gene sequence: CDR1 LNHNV, CDR2 YYDKDF (reference sequence). The CDR3 DNA is TGTGCCACCAGCAGAGGAGGACAGGACCAAGAGACCCAGTACTTC. Translating it yields CATSRGGQDQETQYF.

The sample holds a few counts of this clone. The chain links TRBV11-3 to TRBJ1-5; weak D call: TRBD1 (5 bases). CDR1 and CDR2 (germline): SGHNT, YENEEA. There are 14 residues in the CDR3. Trimming removed 5 bases at V and 9 bases at J, with 17 bases between. For the CDR3, the DNA is TGTGCCAGCAGCCTGGGACGCCCCGGGTGGCCCCAGCATTTT. It is translated as CASSLGRPGWPQHF.

This clone was picked up a small number of times. V gene TRBV11-3 combines with J gene TRBJ2-7; D unresolved. This CDR3 has 15 amino acids. CDR1 is SGHNT, CDR2 YENEEA, per germline. V dropped 5 bases and J dropped 2 bases, with 16 bases sitting between them. The CDR3 protein is CASSPGFFSTYEQYF. The CDR3 DNA reads TGTGCCAGCAGCCCAGGATTCTTTTCTACCTACGAGCAGTACTTC.

By share, this clone counts as medium-sized. Its ends do not fully match the called genes, so a read error is possible. This chain uses TRBV6-8 with TRBJ1-1; 9 bases match TRBD1. The CDR3 totals 14 residues. Germline V lookup: CDR1 MNHGY, CDR2 SAAAGT. CDR3 nucleotides: TGTGCCATCAGTCCTGGACAGGGGAGCACTGAAGCTTTCTTT. It codes for CAISPGQGSTEAFF.

In its sample, this clone was seen a few times. The rearrangement links TRBV11-3 to TRBJ2-3, with D possibly matching TRBD2 (5 bases). Between the trimmed V and J ends, which lost 1 base and 1 base, there was a span of 9 bases. This CDR3 region has 15 residues. Germline V gene lookup returns CDR1 SGHNT and CDR2 YENEEA. This CDR3 reads CASSLVSGGTDTQYF. Here the CDR3 DNA reads TGTGCCAGCAGCTTAGTTTCCGGGGGCACAGATACGCAGTATTTT.

The J gene is TRBJ2-2, the V gene TRBV11-3; 8 nucleotides agree with TRBD2. Unmatched junction bases numbered 6, after V lost 2 bases and J lost 7 bases. The CDR3 totals 15 residues. Germline V gene data show CDR1 as SGHNT and CDR2 as YENEEA. The CDR3 nucleotides read TGTGCCAGCAGCTTACAAGCGGGGGAGTTCGGGGAGCTGTTTTTT. As protein: CASSLQAGEFGELFF.

The sample holds a few counts of this clone. The genes are TRBV12-5 and TRBJ2-3, with D hard to call. Germline V lookup: CDR1 LGHNT, CDR2 FRNRAP. The length of the CDR3 is 16 residues. The CDR3 DNA sequence: TGTGCCAGCACCCACCCGGACGGAACTAGCACAGATACGCAGTATTTT. It specifies CASTHPDGTSTDTQYF.

The gene calls are TRBV19 and TRBJ1-4, with D possibly matching TRBD1 (6 bases). The CDR3 totals 15 residues. Between the trimmed V and J ends, which lost 6 bases and 4 bases, there was a span of 15 bases. Germline CDR1 reads LNHDA; CDR2 reads SQIVND (reference sequence). The CDR3 DNA is TGTGCCAGTAGCCCTAAGGGACACAGTAATGAAAAACTGTTTTTT. Translation gives CASSPKGHSNEKLFF.

This sequence joins TRBV5-1 and TRBJ2-5, with a weak D call TRBD2 (6 bases). This CDR3 contains 16 residues. Per germline, CDR1 SGHRS and CDR2 YFSETQ. The V gene lost 0 bases and the J gene lost 4 bases, with 16 bases spanning the gap. The CDR3 DNA sequence: TGCGCCAGCAGCTTGGGGGGTACCCGGAGGGCAGAGACCCAGTACTTC. The encoded protein is CASSLGGTRRAETQYF.

The chain has TRBV6-8 and TRBJ1-2; 8 bases align to TRBD1. The CDR3 extends over 13 amino acids. The ends lost 2 bases at V and 14 bases at J; junction bases unmatched: 10. Germline loops: CDR1 MNHGY, CDR2 SAAAGT. The CDR3 nucleotides read TGTGCCAGCAGTTACCCCGGGACAGGCTTCAAAACCTTC. Translation: CASSYPGTGFKTF.